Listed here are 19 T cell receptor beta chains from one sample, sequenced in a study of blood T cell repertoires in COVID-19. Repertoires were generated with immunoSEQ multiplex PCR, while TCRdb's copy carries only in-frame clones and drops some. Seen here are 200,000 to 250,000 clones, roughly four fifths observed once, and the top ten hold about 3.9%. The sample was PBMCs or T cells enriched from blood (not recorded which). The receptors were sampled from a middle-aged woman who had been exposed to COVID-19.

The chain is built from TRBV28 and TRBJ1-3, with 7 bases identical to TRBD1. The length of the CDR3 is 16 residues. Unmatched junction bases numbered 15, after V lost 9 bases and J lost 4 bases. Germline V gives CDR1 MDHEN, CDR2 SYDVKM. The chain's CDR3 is CASFPQRGLGGNTIYF. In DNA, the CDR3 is TGTGCCAGTTTCCCCCAGAGGGGGCTGGGAGGAAACACCATATATTTT.

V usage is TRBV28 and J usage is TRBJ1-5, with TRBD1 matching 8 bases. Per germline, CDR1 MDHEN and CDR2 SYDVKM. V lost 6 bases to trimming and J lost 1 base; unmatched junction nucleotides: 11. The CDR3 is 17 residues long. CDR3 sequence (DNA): TGTGCCAGCAGAAAGAGCAGGACAGGGCACAGCAATCAGCCCCAGCATTTT. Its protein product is CASRKSRTGHSNQPQHF.

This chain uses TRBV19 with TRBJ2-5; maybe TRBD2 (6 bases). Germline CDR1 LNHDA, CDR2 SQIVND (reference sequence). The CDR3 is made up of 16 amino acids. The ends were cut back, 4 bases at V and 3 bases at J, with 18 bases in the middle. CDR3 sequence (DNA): TGTGCCAGTAGTAACTTCGGGGGTTTGGGAGAAGAGACCCAGTACTTC. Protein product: CASSNFGGLGEETQYF.

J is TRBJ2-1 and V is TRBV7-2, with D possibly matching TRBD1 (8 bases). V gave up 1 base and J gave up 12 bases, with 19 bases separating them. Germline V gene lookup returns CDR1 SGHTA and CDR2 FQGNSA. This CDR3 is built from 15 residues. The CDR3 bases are TGTGCCAGCAGCTTAGAGAGGACAGGGAGGGGAGGGCAGTTCTTC. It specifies CASSLERTGRGGQFF.

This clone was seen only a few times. CDR3 DNA sequence: TGTGCCTGGAACTCGGGCAGGGTTGGCGGCTACACCTTC. Amino acid sequence: CAWNSGRVGGYTF. The rearrangement joins TRBV30 to TRBJ1-2; the D gene is possibly TRBD1 (5 bases). This CDR3 spans 13 amino acids. V lost 4 bases and J lost 8, with 17 bases in between. The germline CDR1 and CDR2 sequences are GTSNPN and SVGIG (reference sequence).

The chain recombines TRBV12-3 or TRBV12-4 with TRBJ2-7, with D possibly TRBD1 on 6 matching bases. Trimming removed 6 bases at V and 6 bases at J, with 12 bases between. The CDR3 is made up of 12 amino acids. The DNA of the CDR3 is TGTGCCAGCAGCCTAACAGGGTTCGAGCAGTACTTC. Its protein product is CASSLTGFEQYF.

The CDR3 coding sequence is TGTGCCAGCAGCTTAGCGGGTACAGCTCAGCCCCAGCATTTT. It yields the protein CASSLAGTAQPQHF. The V and J genes are TRBV7-2 and TRBJ1-5; no definite D call. The CDR3 covers 14 residues. V lost 0 bases, J lost 6 bases, and 9 bases lay in between. CDR1 SGHTA and CDR2 FQGNSA come from the germline V gene. Based on the CDR3 plus reference TRBV7-2 and TRBJ1-5, the full variable domain is GAGVSQSPSNKVTEKGKDVELRCDPISGHTALYWYRQSLGQGLEFLIYFQGNSAPDKSGLPSDRFSAERTGGSVSTLTIQRTQQEDSAVYLCASSLAGTAQPQHFGDGTRLSIL.

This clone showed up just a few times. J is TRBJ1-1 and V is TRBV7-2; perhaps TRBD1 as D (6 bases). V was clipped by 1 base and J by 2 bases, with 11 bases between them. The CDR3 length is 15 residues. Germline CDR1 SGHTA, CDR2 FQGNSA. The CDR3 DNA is TGTGCCAGCAGCTTAGTAGGGGGTACTAACACTGAAGCTTTCTTT. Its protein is CASSLVGGTNTEAFF.

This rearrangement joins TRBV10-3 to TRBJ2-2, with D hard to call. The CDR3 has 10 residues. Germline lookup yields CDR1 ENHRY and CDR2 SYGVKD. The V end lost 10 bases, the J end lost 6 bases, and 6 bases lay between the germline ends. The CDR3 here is CATSAGELFF. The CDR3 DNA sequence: TGTGCCACCTCAGCCGGGGAGCTGTTTTTT.

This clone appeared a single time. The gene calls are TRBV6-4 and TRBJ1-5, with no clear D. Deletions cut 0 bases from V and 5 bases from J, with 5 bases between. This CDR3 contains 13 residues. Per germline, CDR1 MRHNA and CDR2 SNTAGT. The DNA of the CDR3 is TGTGCCAGCAGTGACTCTGAGGATCAGCCCCAGCATTTT. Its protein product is CASSDSEDQPQHF.

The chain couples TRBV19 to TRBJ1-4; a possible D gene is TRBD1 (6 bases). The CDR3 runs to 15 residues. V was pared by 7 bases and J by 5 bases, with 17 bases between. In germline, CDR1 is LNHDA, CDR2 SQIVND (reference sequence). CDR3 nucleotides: TGTGCCAGTAAACTATCGACAGGAGCAAATGAAAAACTGTTTTTT. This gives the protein CASKLSTGANEKLFF.

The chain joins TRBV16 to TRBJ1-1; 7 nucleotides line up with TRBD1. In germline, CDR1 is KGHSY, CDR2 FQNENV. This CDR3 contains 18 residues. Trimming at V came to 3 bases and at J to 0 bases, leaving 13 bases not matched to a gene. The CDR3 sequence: CASSHYRGGLVLNTEAFF. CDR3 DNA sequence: TGTGCCAGCAGCCACTACAGGGGAGGATTGGTTTTGAACACTGAAGCTTTCTTT.

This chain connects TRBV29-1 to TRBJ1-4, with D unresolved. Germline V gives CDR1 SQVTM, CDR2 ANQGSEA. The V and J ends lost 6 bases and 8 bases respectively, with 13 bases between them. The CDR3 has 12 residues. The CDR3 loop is CSVTQTEEKLFF. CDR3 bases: TGCAGCGTAACACAAACAGAGGAAAAACTGTTTTTT.

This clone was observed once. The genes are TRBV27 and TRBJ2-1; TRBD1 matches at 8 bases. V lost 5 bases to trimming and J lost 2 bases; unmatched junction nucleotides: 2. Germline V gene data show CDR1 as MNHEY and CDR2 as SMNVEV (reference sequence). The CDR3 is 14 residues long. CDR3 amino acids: CASSAGQAYNEQFF. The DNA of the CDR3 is TGTGCCAGCAGTGCGGGACAGGCCTACAATGAGCAGTTCTTC.

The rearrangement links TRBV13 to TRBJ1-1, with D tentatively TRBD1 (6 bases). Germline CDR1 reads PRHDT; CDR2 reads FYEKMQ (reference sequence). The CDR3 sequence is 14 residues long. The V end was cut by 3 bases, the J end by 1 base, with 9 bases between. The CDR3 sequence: CASSFGGQNTEAFF. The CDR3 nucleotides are TGTGCCAGCAGCTTCGGGGGGCAGAACACTGAAGCTTTCTTT. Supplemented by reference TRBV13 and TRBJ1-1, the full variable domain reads AAGVIQSPRHLIKEKRETATLKCYPIPRHDTVYWYQQGPGQDPQFLISFYEKMQSDKGSIPDRFSAQQFSDYHSELNMSSLELGDSALYFCASSFGGQNTEAFFGQGTRLTVV.

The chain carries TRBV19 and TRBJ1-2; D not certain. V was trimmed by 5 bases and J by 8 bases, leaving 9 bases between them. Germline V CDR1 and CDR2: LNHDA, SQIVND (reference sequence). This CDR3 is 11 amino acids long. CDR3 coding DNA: TGTGCCAGTAGTCTGGGGAGAGGCTACACCTTC. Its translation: CASSLGRGYTF. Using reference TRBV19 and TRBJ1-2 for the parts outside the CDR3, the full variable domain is DGGITQSPKYLFRKEGQNVTLSCEQNLNHDAMYWYRQDPGQGLRLIYYSQIVNDFQKGDIAEGYSVSREKKESFPLTVTSAQKNPTAFYLCASSLGRGYTFGSGTRLTVV.

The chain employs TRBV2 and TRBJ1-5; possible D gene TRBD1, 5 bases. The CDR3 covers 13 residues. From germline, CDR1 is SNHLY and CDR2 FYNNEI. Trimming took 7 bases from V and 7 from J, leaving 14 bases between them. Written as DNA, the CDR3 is TGTGCCAGCAAGACCGCGGGGGAGCAGCCCCAGCATTTT. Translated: CASKTAGEQPQHF.

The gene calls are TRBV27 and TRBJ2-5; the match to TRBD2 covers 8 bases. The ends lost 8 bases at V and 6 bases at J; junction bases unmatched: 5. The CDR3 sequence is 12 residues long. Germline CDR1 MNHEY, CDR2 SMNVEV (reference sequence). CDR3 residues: CASSGGEKTQYF. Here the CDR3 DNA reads TGTGCCAGCTCCGGGGGGGAAAAGACCCAGTACTTC.

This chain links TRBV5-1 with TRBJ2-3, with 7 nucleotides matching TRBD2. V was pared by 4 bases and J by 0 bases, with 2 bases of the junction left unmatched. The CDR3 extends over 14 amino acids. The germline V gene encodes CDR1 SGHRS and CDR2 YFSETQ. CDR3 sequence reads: CASSGGGSTDTQYF. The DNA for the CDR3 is TGCGCCAGCAGCGGCGGGGGTAGCACAGATACGCAGTATTTT.